These 3 T cell receptor beta chains were all obtained from the same sample, sequenced in a study of blood T cell repertoires in COVID-19. Generated by immunoSEQ multiplex PCR, the TCRdb table keeps only in-frame clones and is missing some. The repertoire holds 35,000 to 40,000 clones, with roughly 70% as singletons. Sequenced material: peripheral blood. The receptors stem from a man between 70 and 80 years old with COVID-19, enrolled during active disease.

Remarks on this clone: Sequence at one end of the junction differs from germline and may be a read error. The chain carries TRBV7-7 and TRBJ2-1, with 10 bases aligning to TRBD1. CDR3 length: 14 amino acids. The V gene's germline CDR1 is SSHAT and CDR2 FNYEAQ (reference sequence). The CDR3 nucleotides are TGTGCTAGCAGCCCCGGACAGGGGGGGGTTGAGCAGTTCTTC. Protein: CASSPGQGGVEQFF.

This chain uses TRBV18 with TRBJ1-4; 7 bases are shared with TRBD1. This CDR3 comprises 15 residues. Germline V gene sequence: CDR1 KGHSH, CDR2 LQKENI. The V gene end was trimmed by 4 bases and the J gene end by 4 bases; junction bases not matched to a gene: 6. The CDR3 DNA reads as TGTGCCAGCTCACTAGGGGGGACAGATAATGAAAAACTGTTTTTT. Its translation: CASSLGGTDNEKLFF.

This clone was observed once. V usage is TRBV7-6 and J usage is TRBJ1-5; D remains ambiguous. The germline V and J ends were trimmed by 6 bases and 0 bases, with 9 bases remaining between them. The CDR3 runs to 14 residues. Germline V CDR1 and CDR2: SGHVS, FNYEAQ. CDR3 nucleotide sequence: TGTGCCAGCAGTCGGGGAGATAGCAATCAGCCCCAGCATTTT. The encoded protein is CASSRGDSNQPQHF.